A selection of T cell receptor beta chains follows, all from one sample in a study of blood T cell repertoires in COVID-19. The table came from immunoSEQ multiplex PCR; TCRdb's copy has only in-frame clones and leaves some out. This sample yields approximately 260,000 clones, of which around nine tenths are seen a single time; around 2% belongs to the top ten. The sample consisted of peripheral blood. These receptors were taken from a man aged 50-59 years with acute or convalescent COVID-19. The CDR3 runs from the conserved cysteine through the conserved F or W. A D gene is named only where the DNA matches it firmly.

j_call v_call d_call cdr3_aa
TRBJ1-1 TRBV7-3 TRBD1 CASSPGTGGTEAFF
TRBJ2-7 TRBV3-1/TRBV3-2 TRBD2 CASSPPGLAHEQYF
TRBJ2-5 TRBV12-5 - CASGAAETQYF
TRBJ1-1 TRBV2 TRBD1 CARQGAYTEAFF
TRBJ2-7 TRBV11-3 - CASSRGGGYEQYF
TRBJ1-1 TRBV5-1 - CASSFEGTEAFF
TRBJ2-3 TRBV5-5 TRBD2 CASRRSGGNTDTQYF
TRBJ2-5 TRBV10-2 - CASRNGQKLVQETQYF
TRBJ1-1 TRBV15 - CATSRVAGEAFF
TRBJ1-4 TRBV19 TRBD1 CASRTGTGTKLFF
TRBJ2-1 TRBV6-5 TRBD2 CASSSFGGAYNEQFF
TRBJ1-6 TRBV18 TRBD1 CASSPSRSRGDSPLHF
TRBJ2-7 TRBV18 - CASSPHRDGPYEQYF
TRBJ2-3 TRBV9 TRBD2 CASSGTSGGVNTQYF
TRBJ1-1 TRBV18 TRBD1 CASSPDRVNTEAFF
TRBJ1-4 TRBV18 - CASSPGAPSVIGNEKLFF
TRBJ2-1 TRBV7-3 TRBD2 CASSPSGGARNEQFF
TRBJ2-3 TRBV5-1 - CASSLVRGTDTQYF
TRBJ2-5 TRBV7-3 - CASSLTGARETQYF
TRBJ1-3 TRBV6-6 - CASSLQGNTIYF
TRBJ2-1 TRBV19 - CASIGVGEEYNEQFF
TRBJ2-2 TRBV2 TRBD1 CASSPEGQATGELFF
TRBJ2-1 TRBV6-5 TRBD1 CASSYLGQGYHNEQFF
TRBJ2-7 TRBV7-9 - CASSAREPISYEQYF
TRBJ2-1 TRBV7-6 TRBD2 CASSLATGLAGVNEQFF
TRBJ2-1 TRBV5-1 TRBD1 CASSFFGQDYNEQFF
TRBJ1-4 TRBV11-2 TRBD1 CASSLDPAGGKLFF
TRBJ1-2 TRBV3-1/TRBV3-2 TRBD1 CASSSARVRDRDGYTF
TRBJ2-5 TRBV15 - CATSRDLPETQYF
TRBJ2-2 TRBV19 TRBD2 CASSMSSGALVTGELFF
TRBJ1-4 TRBV5-1 - CASSLTGVATNEKLFF
TRBJ2-1 TRBV10-3 TRBD2 CAISESASGGTLIF
TRBJ1-5 TRBV2 TRBD1 CASRARDSSNQPQHF
TRBJ1-1 TRBV29-1 - CSVGPPTNTEAFF
TRBJ2-3 TRBV6-5 - CASSYSSRGGTDTQYF
TRBJ2-3 TRBV7-3 TRBD1 CASSSTGAGTQYF
TRBJ1-5 TRBV3-1/TRBV3-2 TRBD1 CASSPTGQVGQPQHF
TRBJ2-1 TRBV27 TRBD2 CASSRKRGDYNEQFF
TRBJ2-1 TRBV7-8 TRBD2 CASSWPRLAGNEQFF
TRBJ1-2 TRBV27 - CASSWAPGSDYGYTF
TRBJ2-2 TRBV18 TRBD1 CASSPHQGAGELFF
TRBJ2-7 TRBV20-1 TRBD1 CSARGDRVTEQYF